This T cell receptor beta chain comes out of a study of OX40 agonist ivuxolimab in advanced cancers. Study background: Those treated in dose escalation had hepatocellular carcinoma, melanoma, renal cell cancer or head and neck cancer. The study's findings and limits: Low clonal expansion, among the lowest seen, marked partial responders at 0.1-3.0 mg/kg.

Sequencing used immunoSEQ multiplex PCR; TCRdb keeps in-frame clones, though not all of them. The sample has approximately 20,000 clones; about 77% are singletons. Prior autoimmune disease or systemic immunosuppression barred patients. A note on this clone: The antigen remains undetermined.

The V gene lost 3 bases and the J gene lost 3 bases, with 9 bases spanning the gap. The CDR3 consists of 13 residues. Germline loops: CDR1 SEHNR, CDR2 FQNEAQ (reference sequence). The material sequenced was CD4+ or CD8+ T cells sorted from blood, taken in a trial of the OX40 agonist ivuxolimab. The chain has TRBV7-9 and TRBJ2-7, with D tentatively TRBD2 (5 bases). This sequence originates from an adult with an advanced solid tumor such as melanoma, head and neck, liver or kidney cancer. The CDR3: CASSFSSGYEQYF. The CDR3 region has the DNA TGTGCCAGCAGCTTTTCCAGCGGCTACGAGCAGTACTTC. Full variable domain (rest looked up from reference TRBV7-9 and TRBJ2-7): DTGVSQNPRHKITKRGQNVTFRCDPISEHNRLYWYRQTLGQGPEFLTYFQNEAQLEKSRLLSDRFSAERPKGSFSTLEIQRTEQGDSAMYLCASSFSSGYEQYFGPGTRLTVT.